This record looks at one T cell receptor (beta chain) sequence and its context. TCRdb fed the PCR reads into MiXCR, producing one record per CDR3 protein. The sample shows some 96,000 distinct CDR3 sequences, approximately 25% of them seen only once. These data come from a study of molecular identifiers for immune sequencing clone quantification. Trimming left V 1 base short and J 6 bases short, with 10 bases between. From germline, CDR1 is SGHDT and CDR2 YYEEEE. The CDR3 has 13 amino acids. The sequencing input was naive CD8+ T cells from blood, with Jurkat cell RNA spiked in. The subset is: FACS-sorted CD8+CD4-CCR7+CD45RA+ naive T cells. The chain employs TRBV5-6 and TRBJ1-1; D is unclear. The clonotype comes from a human donor in good health. Some libraries in this study had Jurkat cell RNA spiked in. The CDR3: CASSLSIESEAFF. The CDR3 DNA follows: TGTGCCAGCAGCTTGAGCATAGAATCTGAAGCTTTCTTT.